This paragraph reports one T cell receptor beta chain. This sample stems from a study of cytomegalovirus exposure and HLA in healthy donors. On the study more broadly: A prior study identified 90 million to 120 million unique TCR beta sequences from around 180 million T cells.

The germline V gene has CDR1 SGHRS and CDR2 YFSETQ. The CDR3 sequence is 17 residues long. V was clipped by 0 bases and J by 5 bases; unmatched bases: 7. PCR employed 60 Vbeta and 13 Jbeta primers. Here immunoSEQ multiplex PCR was the method, and the copy in TCRdb shows in-frame clones only, minus some. The sample shows about 120,000 clones, about three fifths of them seen only once. Sequencing input: PBMCs. V gene TRBV5-1 combines with J gene TRBJ2-1; 11 nucleotides match TRBD2. The sequence was collected from a middle-aged woman in good health and CMV-seropositive. The DNA for the CDR3 is TGCGCCAGCAGCTTGGTCGCTGGACTAGCGGGTAACAATGAGCAGTTCTTC. Its protein is CASSLVAGLAGNNEQFF.